This is a list of T cell receptor beta chains from one sample in a study of cytomegalovirus exposure and HLA in healthy donors. Sequencing used immunoSEQ multiplex PCR; TCRdb keeps in-frame clones, though not all of them. The table lists approximately 100,000 clones, 75% to 85% of them singletons. The sequenced sample consisted of PBMCs. These receptor sequences come from a woman aged 18 to 35 in good health and CMV-seronegative. Each CDR3 is given with its conserved first and last residue.

J: TRBJ2-3; V: TRBV11-2; CDR3: CASSLETGMADTQYF
J: TRBJ2-2; V: TRBV25-1; CDR3: CASSGQGEVGELFF
J: TRBJ1-1; V: TRBV18; CDR3: CASSPLHSNTEAFF
J: TRBJ2-2; V: TRBV11-3; CDR3: CASSLVEEELFF
J: TRBJ2-6; V: TRBV28; CDR3: CASSSPGGVSSSGANVLTF
J: TRBJ1-1; V: TRBV28; CDR3: CASSRTGGENTEAFF
J: TRBJ2-5; V: TRBV28; CDR3: CASSSTYPGLAGTEETQYF
J: TRBJ1-1; V: TRBV5-6; CDR3: CASTAVGGENTEAFF
J: TRBJ2-1; V: TRBV29-1; CDR3: CSVGARQDSGLFF
J: TRBJ1-1; V: TRBV6-6; CDR3: CASSYPGGTEAFF
J: TRBJ2-2; V: TRBV6-6; CDR3: CASSYTSPSGELFF
J: TRBJ2-3; V: TRBV11-3; CDR3: CASSQTNLGTKRDTQYF
J: TRBJ2-3; V: TRBV7-6; CDR3: CASAGGAVDTQYF
J: TRBJ2-3; V: TRBV10-2; CDR3: CASRLWRGDTDTQYF
J: TRBJ2-3; V: TRBV7-3; CDR3: CASSWDRGTQYF
J: TRBJ2-1; V: TRBV9; CDR3: CASSVSTGVYNEQFF
J: TRBJ2-7; V: TRBV7-6; CDR3: CASSFGTYYEQYF
J: TRBJ2-7; V: TRBV19; CDR3: CASSMASYASGETYEQYF
J: TRBJ2-2; V: TRBV10-1; CDR3: CASTRPLPRGPGELFF
J: TRBJ1-4; V: TRBV5-5; CDR3: CASSTLTGTNEKLFF
J: TRBJ1-6; V: TRBV7-2; CDR3: CASSPQGDNSPLHF
J: TRBJ2-7; V: TRBV5-3; CDR3: CARSLVPCDEQYF
J: TRBJ2-5; V: TRBV28; CDR3: CASKGGTGLETQYF
J: TRBJ2-3; V: TRBV7-2; CDR3: CASTQPSGGTDTQYF
J: TRBJ1-4; V: TRBV29-1; CDR3: CSAKAGGVEKLFF
J: TRBJ2-5; V: TRBV11-3; CDR3: CASSPPGRETQYF
J: TRBJ1-2; V: TRBV7-9; CDR3: CASSLGAGGGYTF
J: TRBJ2-7; V: TRBV7-6; CDR3: CASSLGNQGNPSYEQYF
J: TRBJ2-1; V: TRBV21-1; CDR3: CASSKAGGNNEQFF
J: TRBJ2-3; V: TRBV18; CDR3: CASYGTGADTQYF
J: TRBJ1-3; V: TRBV7-2; CDR3: CASSSTGGAGGNTIYF
J: TRBJ2-7; V: TRBV6-1; CDR3: CASSDTVQGGEQYF
J: TRBJ1-2; V: TRBV5-1; CDR3: CASSLSQEGNYGYTF
J: .; V: TRBV6-5; CDR3: CASSYELSYEQYF
J: TRBJ2-7; V: TRBV7-9; CDR3: CASSLGRDYEQYF
J: TRBJ2-4; V: TRBV7-9; CDR3: CASSWTASGVNIQYF
J: TRBJ2-5; V: TRBV6-5; CDR3: CASSYSYGGNQETQYF
J: TRBJ1-1; V: TRBV7-9; CDR3: CSSSLAGGTEAFF
J: TRBJ2-7; V: TRBV6-5; CDR3: CASSYGRLAGAREQYF
J: .; V: TRBV4-1; CDR3: CASSRIQGGYEQYF
J: TRBJ2-5; V: TRBV14; CDR3: CASSHGGLAGGQETQYF
J: TRBJ1-5; V: TRBV30; CDR3: CAWSLQLLYQPQHF
J: TRBJ2-1; V: TRBV5-4; CDR3: CASSLGQDHTFF
J: TRBJ2-5; V: TRBV7-9; CDR3: CASSSSDRKETQYF
J: TRBJ1-3; V: TRBV5-1; CDR3: CASSLGQGLSGNTIYF
J: TRBJ1-5; V: TRBV19; CDR3: CASSAYRGIQPQHF
J: TRBJ1-3; V: TRBV10-2; CDR3: CASTVGGTRSGNTIYF
J: TRBJ2-2; V: TRBV11-1; CDR3: CASSLTLASTGGLFF
J: TRBJ2-3; V: TRBV9; CDR3: CASSVGPFSGRAISTDTQYF
J: TRBJ1-1; V: TRBV27; CDR3: CASSLGQGLTEAFF
J: TRBJ2-1; V: TRBV27; CDR3: CASSLRPNGHEQFF
J: TRBJ2-7; V: TRBV15; CDR3: CATSRDGLGSTYEQYF
J: TRBJ2-3; V: TRBV5-5; CDR3: CASSLIRAWDTQYF
J: TRBJ1-1; V: TRBV5-1; CDR3: CASSLVGGLGTEAFF
J: TRBJ2-2; V: TRBV5-5; CDR3: CASSSESSGSGELFF